Following are 17 T cell receptor beta chains from one sample sequenced in a study of blood T cell repertoires in COVID-19. Profiled with immunoSEQ multiplex PCR; TCRdb holds only in-frame clones, not every one. The sample records a few hundred thousand clones, about 90% being singletons. Input material: PBMCs or T cells enriched from blood (not recorded which). The receptors were gathered from a man aged 18-30 years who had recovered from COVID-19.

Here the CDR3 reads CASSLGTGGYEQYF. CDR3 nucleotides: TGTGCCAGCAGCCTGGGGACAGGGGGCTACGAGCAGTACTTC. The rearrangement joins TRBV3-1 (or the pseudogene TRBV3-2) to TRBJ2-7, with TRBD1 matching over 11 bases. V was clipped by 4 bases and J by 3 bases; unmatched bases: 2. The CDR3 is 14 amino acids. Germline loops: CDR1 LGHDT, CDR2 YNNKEL (reference sequence).

CDR3 coding DNA: TGTGCCACTCAGGGGACAGGGCATAATCAGCCCCAGCATTTT. It is translated as CATQGTGHNQPQHF. The chain combines TRBV6-5 with TRBJ1-5, with 9 positions matching TRBD1. The J segment lost 4 bases and the V segment lost 10 bases, leaving 8 bases of the junction unmatched. Germline values: CDR1 MNHEY, CDR2 SVGAGI. The length of the CDR3 is 14 residues.

This rearrangement joins TRBV7-9 to TRBJ2-1; maybe TRBD2 (6 bases). This CDR3 comprises 12 residues. V was clipped by 4 bases and J by 8 bases, with 9 bases between them. Germline V gene data show CDR1 as SEHNR and CDR2 as FQNEAQ (reference sequence). The CDR3 nucleotides read TGTGCCAGCAGCTGGGGGGTAGATGAGCAGTTCTTC. The encoded protein is CASSWGVDEQFF.

The V gene is TRBV5-8, the J gene TRBJ2-1, with 10 bases identical to TRBD1. CDR1 SGHTS and CDR2 YDEGEE come from the germline V gene. CDR3 length: 14 amino acids. J was trimmed by 8 bases and V by 3 bases; bases with no gene match: 5. The CDR3: CASSSLTGGDEQFF. The CDR3 DNA reads TGTGCCAGCAGCTCCTTGACAGGGGGCGATGAGCAGTTCTTC.

This clone was detected only once. This chain joins TRBV20-1 and TRBJ2-3; 8 bases match TRBD2. CDR1 and CDR2 (germline): DFQATT, SNEGSKA (reference sequence). Losses at the gene ends were 3 bases for V and 2 bases for J; bases not matched to a gene: 7. The CDR3 length is 15 residues. CDR3 DNA: TGCAGTGCTAGTTCTAGCGGGTCTCCCACAGATACGCAGTATTTT. This gives the protein CSASSSGSPTDTQYF.

The J gene is TRBJ1-3, the V gene TRBV4-1; D gene uncertain. Germline CDR1 and CDR2: MGHRA and YSYEKL. CDR3 length: 16 residues. V was cut by 1 base and J by 4 bases, with 14 bases left in between. The chain's CDR3 is CASSQVRVARGNTIYF. CDR3 in DNA: TGCGCCAGCAGCCAAGTAAGGGTAGCGAGGGGAAACACCATATATTTT.

The chain couples TRBV2 to TRBJ1-2; possible D gene TRBD1, 5 bases. Trimming pared 7 bases from V and 3 bases from J, leaving 15 bases between. CDR1 and CDR2 (germline): SNHLY, FYNNEI. CDR3 length: 14 residues. The CDR3 loop reads CASIFDSSHYGYTF. The DNA of the CDR3 is TGTGCCAGCATCTTTGACAGTTCCCACTATGGCTACACCTTC. Together with reference TRBV2 and TRBJ1-2, the CDR3 gives the full variable domain: EPEVTQTPSHQVTQMGQEVILRCVPISNHLYFYWYRQILGQKVEFLVSFYNNEISEKSEIFDDQFSVERPDGSNFTLKIRSTKLEDSAMYFCASIFDSSHYGYTFGSGTRLTVV.

CDR3 sequence: CASSLAYQGQQETQYF. The DNA for the CDR3 is TGTGCCAGCAGCTTAGCGTATCAGGGGCAACAAGAGACCCAGTACTTC. This sequence joins TRBV7-8 and TRBJ2-5, with D perhaps matching TRBD1 (6 bases). Trimming took 0 bases from V and 2 from J, leaving 13 bases between them. CDR3 length: 16 residues. From germline, CDR1 is SGHVS and CDR2 FQNEAQ.

This chain links TRBV11-3 with TRBJ1-1, with D maybe TRBD1 (5 bases). Germline V gene sequence: CDR1 SGHNT, CDR2 YENEEA. The CDR3 totals 14 residues. V shed 7 bases and J shed 3 bases, with 15 bases lying between them. The CDR3 nucleotides are TGTGCCAGCACCAGAACAGGCTTCGACACTGAAGCTTTCTTT. Protein product: CASTRTGFDTEAFF.

The chain joins TRBV3-1 (or the pseudogene TRBV3-2) to TRBJ2-1; D ambiguous. V gave up 2 bases and J gave up 2 bases, with 16 bases separating them. The CDR3 covers 17 residues. Germline CDR1 and CDR2: LGHDT and YNNKEL (reference sequence). CDR3 nucleotide sequence: TGTGCCAGCAGCCAATCTGTAGGCGGCCGTGCCTACAATGAGCAGTTCTTC. This codes for CASSQSVGGRAYNEQFF.

The rearrangement joins TRBV30 to TRBJ1-2; D gene ambiguous. CDR3 length: 12 residues. Germline CDR1 reads GTSNPN; CDR2 reads SVGIG (reference sequence). V lost 3 bases and J lost 8, with 13 bases in between. The CDR3 reads CAWRPGKAGYTF. CDR3 in DNA: TGTGCCTGGAGGCCCGGGAAGGCCGGCTACACCTTC.

The rearrangement joins TRBV6-6 to TRBJ2-1; tentatively, D is TRBD2 (6 bases). The CDR3 has 18 residues. Trimming removed 5 bases from V and 6 bases from J, with 26 bases in between. Germline lookup yields CDR1 MNHNY and CDR2 SVGAGI (reference sequence). CDR3 region: CASSLRHRGKGSSNEQFF. The DNA of the CDR3 is TGTGCCAGCAGTCTCCGACACCGGGGGAAGGGATCAAGCAATGAGCAGTTCTTC.

The chain is built from TRBV25-1 and TRBJ2-7; 9 bases map to TRBD2. This CDR3 contains 16 residues. Germline assignment: CDR1 MGHDK and CDR2 SYGVNS. The ends lost 7 bases at V and 6 bases at J; junction bases unmatched: 16. The CDR3 coding sequence is TGTGCCAGCACGGGGGGGCTTAGCGGGAGTCTAAGCGAGCAGTACTTC. It is translated as CASTGGLSGSLSEQYF.

V and J are TRBV28 and TRBJ1-1; unclear D gene. This CDR3 comprises 14 residues. The V gene's germline CDR1 is MDHEN and CDR2 SYDVKM. Trimming cost V 3 bases and J 1 base, with 9 bases left between them. The CDR3 reads CASSFTSGNTEAFF. In DNA, the CDR3 is TGTGCCAGCAGTTTCACGTCGGGGAACACTGAAGCTTTCTTT.

With respect to this clone: Other DNA variants within this sample encode the same CDR3. The chain is built from TRBV28 and TRBJ2-5, with 15 bases that match TRBD2. After removal of 4 bases from V and 4 bases from J, the junction contained 4 bases not matched to a gene. Germline CDR1 and CDR2: MDHEN and SYDVKM. The CDR3 length is 16 residues. CDR3 sequence (DNA): TGTGCCAGCAGTTCCCCGGGACTAGCGGGAGGAGAGACCCAGTACTTC. It is translated as CASSSPGLAGGETQYF.

The chain couples TRBV11-2 to TRBJ2-2; D gene unclear. Germline-derived CDR1 and CDR2 are SGHAT and FQNNGV. The CDR3 is 15 amino acids. The ends were cut back, 0 bases at V and 3 bases at J, with 8 bases in the middle. The CDR3 sequence: CASSLDLADTGELFF. The CDR3 DNA sequence: TGTGCCAGCAGCTTAGATTTGGCTGACACCGGGGAGCTGTTTTTT.

The chain is built from TRBV27 and TRBJ2-7; no definite D call. Trimming pared 3 bases from V and 0 bases from J, leaving 3 bases between. The CDR3 runs 12 residues. CDR1 MNHEY and CDR2 SMNVEV come from the germline V gene (reference sequence). The chain's CDR3 is CASSFRSYEQYF. CDR3 coding DNA: TGTGCCAGCAGTTTCCGCTCCTACGAGCAGTACTTC.